This TCR beta chain comes out of a study of blood T cell repertoires in COVID-19. Across the study: Acute and convalescent COVID-19 samples came from the United States, Italy and Spain. The cDNA or gDNA used as material had been derived from T cells, B-cell-depleted T cells, or PBMCs.

The ends were cut back, 4 bases at V and 2 bases at J, with 5 bases in the middle. This CDR3 region has 12 residues. Original analysis: Scientists estimated how many nucleated cells there were by amplifying reference gene primers. The assay was immunoSEQ multiplex PCR, and TCRdb's table has in-frame clones only and misses some. V and J calls and clone size follow that table, whereas D and trimming were derived from the DNA. The table has around 200,000 clones, under 90% seen once. V and J are TRBV12-3 or TRBV12-4 and TRBJ1-2; the D is unclear. The sequenced sample consisted of peripheral blood. The sequence derives from a man aged 25 to 40 with active or convalescent COVID-19. The CDR3 is CASSSRNYGYTF. The CDR3 bases are TGTGCCAGCAGTTCGCGAAACTATGGCTACACCTTC.